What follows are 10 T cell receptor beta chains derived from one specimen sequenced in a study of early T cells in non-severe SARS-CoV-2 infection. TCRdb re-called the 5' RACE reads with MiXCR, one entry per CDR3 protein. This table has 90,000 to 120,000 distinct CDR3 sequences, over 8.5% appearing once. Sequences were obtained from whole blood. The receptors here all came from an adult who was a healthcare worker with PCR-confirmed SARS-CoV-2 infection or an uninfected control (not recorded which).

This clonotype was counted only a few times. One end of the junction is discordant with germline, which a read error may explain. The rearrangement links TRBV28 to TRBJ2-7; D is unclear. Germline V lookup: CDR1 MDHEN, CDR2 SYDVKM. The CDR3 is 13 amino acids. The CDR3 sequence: CVSSLSGSYEQYF. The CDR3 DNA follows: TGTGTCAGCAGTTTATCCGGCAGCTACGAGCAGTACTTC.

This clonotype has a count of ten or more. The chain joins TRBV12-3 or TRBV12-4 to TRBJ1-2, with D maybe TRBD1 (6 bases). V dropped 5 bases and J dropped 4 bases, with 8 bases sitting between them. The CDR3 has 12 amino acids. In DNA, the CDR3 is TGTGCCAGCAGTCTGACAGGCTATGGCTACACCTTC. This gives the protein CASSLTGYGYTF.

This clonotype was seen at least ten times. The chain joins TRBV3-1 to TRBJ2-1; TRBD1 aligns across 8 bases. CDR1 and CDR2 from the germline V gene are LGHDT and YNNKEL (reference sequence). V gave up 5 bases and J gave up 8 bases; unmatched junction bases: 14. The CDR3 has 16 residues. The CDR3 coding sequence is TGTGCCAGCAGCAGCCCTTCAGGGGGCAGGAAGTATGAGCAGTTCTTC. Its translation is CASSSPSGGRKYEQFF.

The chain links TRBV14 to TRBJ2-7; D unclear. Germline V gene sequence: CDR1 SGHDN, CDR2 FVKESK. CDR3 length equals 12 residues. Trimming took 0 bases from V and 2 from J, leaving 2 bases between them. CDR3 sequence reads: CASSQDPYEQYF. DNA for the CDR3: TGTGCCAGCAGCCAAGATCCCTACGAGCAGTACTTC.

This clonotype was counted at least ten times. CDR3 nucleotides: TGTGCCAGCGGGCGGGAGACTACCGGGGAGCTGTTTTTT. Its protein is CASGRETTGELFF. This chain uses TRBV7-6 with TRBJ2-2, with TRBD2 matching 7 bases. CDR3 length: 13 amino acids. Germline CDR1 reads SGHVS; CDR2 reads FNYEAQ. With 8 bases clipped from V and 5 bases from J, the junction kept 5 bases outside the gene matches.

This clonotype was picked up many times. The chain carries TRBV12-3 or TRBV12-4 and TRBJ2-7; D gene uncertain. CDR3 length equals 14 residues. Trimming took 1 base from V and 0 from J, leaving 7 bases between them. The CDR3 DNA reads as TGTGCCAGCAGTTTAGTCCGTAGCTCCTACGAGCAGTACTTC. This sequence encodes CASSLVRSSYEQYF.

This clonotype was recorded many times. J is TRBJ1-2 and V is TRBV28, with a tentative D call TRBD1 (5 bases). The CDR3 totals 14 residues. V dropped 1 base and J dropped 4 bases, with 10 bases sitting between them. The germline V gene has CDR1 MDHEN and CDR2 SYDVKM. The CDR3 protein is CASSLSSGGYGYTF. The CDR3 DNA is TGTGCCAGCAGTTTATCTTCGGGGGGCTATGGCTACACCTTC.

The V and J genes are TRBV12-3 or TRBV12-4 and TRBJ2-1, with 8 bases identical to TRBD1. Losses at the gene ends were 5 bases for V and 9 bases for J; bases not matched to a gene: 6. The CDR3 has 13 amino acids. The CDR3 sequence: CASSPGGSGEQFF. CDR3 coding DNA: TGTGCCAGCAGTCCAGGGGGCTCAGGTGAGCAGTTCTTC.

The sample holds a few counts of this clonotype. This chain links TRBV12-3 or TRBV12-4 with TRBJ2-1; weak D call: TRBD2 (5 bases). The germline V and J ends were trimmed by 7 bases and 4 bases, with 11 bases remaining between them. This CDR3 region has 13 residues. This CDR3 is CASNWRAYNEQFF. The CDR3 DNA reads TGTGCCAGCAATTGGCGGGCTTACAATGAGCAGTTCTTC.

The CDR3 DNA sequence: TGTGCCAGCAGCCTGGACGTTGGCGAGCAGTACTTC. It codes for CASSLDVGEQYF. This chain joins TRBV5-6 and TRBJ2-7; D gene uncertain. The germline V gene encodes CDR1 SGHDT and CDR2 YYEEEE. The V end was cut by 4 bases, the J end by 6 bases, with 11 bases between. This CDR3 is 12 amino acids long.